These 24 T cell receptor beta chains came from one sample sequenced in a study of cytomegalovirus exposure and HLA in healthy donors. PCR primers comprised 60 Vbeta and 13 Jbeta primers. Clones were sequenced by immunoSEQ multiplex PCR, and TCRdb holds only the in-frame ones, with some missing. The sample comprises fewer than 200,000 clones, 82% of which are singletons, and approximately 0.87% rests with the top ten. Specimen: PBMCs. Receptors originate from a girl under 10 years old in good health and CMV-seropositive.

The rearrangement joins TRBV30 to TRBJ1-2; a weak D match, TRBD1 (5 bases). The CDR3 totals 17 residues. The germline V gene encodes CDR1 GTSNPN and CDR2 SVGIG (reference sequence). V lost 2 bases, J lost 4 bases, and 23 bases lay in between. The CDR3 DNA follows: TGTGCCTGGAGTCGGTGGCCACCAGGGAACTATGGCTATGGCTACACCTTC. This encodes CAWSRWPPGNYGYGYTF.

This clone has a handful of counts. The J gene is TRBJ2-3, the V gene TRBV9, with D uncertain. Germline assignment: CDR1 SGDLS and CDR2 YYNGEE. The CDR3 totals 14 residues. V was trimmed by 0 bases and J by 2 bases, leaving 7 bases between them. The DNA for the CDR3 is TGTGCCAGCAGCGTAGAGAGTTTCACAGATACGCAGTATTTT. It specifies CASSVESFTDTQYF.

The CDR3 region is CASGLGPYPDTQYF. The CDR3 region has the DNA TGTGCTAGTGGTTTGGGCCCCTATCCAGATACGCAGTATTTT. The V gene is TRBV12-5, the J gene TRBJ2-3; D not resolved. From germline, CDR1 is LGHNT and CDR2 FRNRAP. The CDR3 is made up of 14 amino acids. With 1 base removed from V and 4 bases from J, the gap between germline ends came to 9 bases.

The J gene is TRBJ2-7, the V gene TRBV10-2, with 7 bases aligning to TRBD2. Per germline, CDR1 WSHSY and CDR2 SAAADI. The CDR3 consists of 12 residues. V gave up 8 bases and J gave up 4 bases; unmatched junction bases: 5. In DNA, the CDR3 is TGCGCCAGCGGGAGGGCCAGGTACGAGCAGTACTTC. It yields the protein CASGRARYEQYF.

The V call is TRBV21-1, the J call TRBJ1-1; the table's D call, TRBD1, was not checked against the DNA. TRBV21-1 is a pseudogene segment. This CDR3 has 14 residues. CDR3 nucleotide sequence: TGTGCCAGCAGCGAACAGGGTTTGAACACTGAAGCTTTCTTT. Protein product: CASSEQGLNTEAFF.

V and J are TRBV10-3 and TRBJ2-5; D gene unclear. The last part of the DNA fits TRBJ2-7 better; the J call may be wrong. The germline CDR1 and CDR2 sequences are ENHRY and SYGVKD. The CDR3 has 13 amino acids. In DNA, the CDR3 is TGTGCCATCAGTGATCAGGTCCCCTACGAGCAGTACTTC. This gives the protein CAISDQVPYEQYF.

The chain combines TRBV28 with TRBJ2-7; TRBD1 aligns across 7 bases. This CDR3 region has 14 residues. Trimming removed 6 bases from V and 2 bases from J; junction bases left unmatched: 7. Germline V gene data show CDR1 as MDHEN and CDR2 as SYDVKM. CDR3 sequence: CASSPWQGAYEQYF. The CDR3 DNA follows: TGTGCCAGCAGCCCCTGGCAGGGGGCCTACGAGCAGTACTTC.

J is TRBJ1-1 and V is TRBV9; 10 bases match TRBD1. Germline lookup yields CDR1 SGDLS and CDR2 YYNGEE. The CDR3 runs to 16 residues. V was clipped by 3 bases and J by 6 bases; unmatched bases: 11. The CDR3 sequence is CASSGRDRGETAEAFF. The CDR3 DNA sequence: TGTGCCAGCAGCGGACGGGACAGGGGAGAGACGGCTGAAGCTTTCTTT.

The chain joins TRBV28 to TRBJ2-7; D call uncertain. This CDR3 comprises 13 residues. Looked up from germline, CDR1 is MDHEN and CDR2 is SYDVKM. The ends were cut back, 5 bases at V and 0 bases at J, with 8 bases in the middle. The CDR3 bases are TGTGCCAGCAGTGCCGCCAGCTCCTACGAGCAGTACTTC. Amino acids: CASSAASSYEQYF.

The chain carries TRBV20-1 and TRBJ1-3; D not resolved. With 7 bases removed from V and 2 bases from J, the gap between germline ends came to 6 bases. The germline gives CDR1 DFQATT, CDR2 SNEGSKA (reference sequence). The CDR3 is made up of 11 amino acids. CDR3 bases: TGCAGTGGCGGCACTGGAAACACCATATATTTT. It is translated as CSGGTGNTIYF.

This chain connects TRBV9 to TRBJ2-1; 8 bases align to TRBD2. Trimming took 6 bases from V and 0 from J; bases not matched to a gene: 8. The CDR3 consists of 16 residues. The germline V gene has CDR1 SGDLS and CDR2 YYNGEE. In DNA, the CDR3 is TGTGCCAGCACCATCACCGGGACTAGCTCCTACAATGAGCAGTTCTTC. It translates to CASTITGTSSYNEQFF. Complete variable domain (other parts from reference TRBV9 and TRBJ2-1): DSGVTQTPKHLITATGQRVTLRCSPRSGDLSVYWYQQSLDQGLQFLIQYYNGEERAKGNILERFSAQQFPDLHSELNLSSLELGDSALYFCASTITGTSSYNEQFFGPGTRLTVL.

This rearrangement joins TRBV15 to TRBJ2-1, with unresolved D. Germline CDR1 and CDR2: LNHNV and YYDKDF (reference sequence). CDR3 length equals 16 residues. V lost 7 bases and J lost 0, with 16 bases in between. CDR3 nucleotide sequence: TGTGCCACCACCGACTCACCTCCTGGCTCCTACAATGAGCAGTTCTTC. Protein sequence: CATTDSPPGSYNEQFF.

CDR3 loop: CASKRGSYNEQFF. The CDR3 DNA reads as TGTGCCAGCAAACGGGGCTCCTACAATGAGCAGTTCTTC. The J gene is TRBJ2-1, the V gene TRBV28, with D perhaps TRBD2 (5 bases). The CDR3 consists of 13 residues. Trimming cost V 7 bases and J 0 bases, with 7 bases left between them. Germline V gene lookup returns CDR1 MDHEN and CDR2 SYDVKM.

V gene TRBV4-1 combines with J gene TRBJ2-2; no reliable D call. Germline V gene data show CDR1 as MGHRA and CDR2 as YSYEKL. V was cut by 0 bases and J by 4 bases, with 3 bases left in between. CDR3 length: 13 residues. The CDR3, as DNA: TGCGCCAGCAGCCAAGAGGCCACCGGGGAGCTGTTTTTT. Translated, it gives CASSQEATGELFF.

The genes are TRBV4-1 and TRBJ1-3; D gene unclear. V lost 2 bases and J 4 bases, leaving 12 bases between the germline ends. Germline lookup yields CDR1 MGHRA and CDR2 YSYEKL. The CDR3 totals 15 residues. DNA for the CDR3: TGCGCCAGCAGCCAACCCCGGACGGGAGGAAACACCATATATTTT. Protein sequence: CASSQPRTGGNTIYF.

The chain has TRBV5-4 and TRBJ2-7; tentative D call: TRBD2 (7 bases). V lost 2 bases and J 1 base, leaving 10 bases between the germline ends. The CDR3 contains 14 residues. Germline V lookup: CDR1 SGHNT, CDR2 YYREEE (reference sequence). CDR3 amino acids: CASSLQGGSYEQYF. Here the CDR3 DNA reads TGTGCCAGCAGCTTACAGGGAGGGTCCTACGAGCAGTACTTC. Full variable domain (missing parts from reference TRBV5-4 and TRBJ2-7): ETGVTQSPTHLIKTRGQQVTLRCSSQSGHNTVSWYQQALGQGPQFIFQYYREEENGRGNFPPRFSGLQFPNYSSELNVNALELDDSALYLCASSLQGGSYEQYFGPGTRLTVT.

The genes are TRBV7-9 and TRBJ2-3; 9 bases line up with TRBD2. V lost 8 bases to trimming and J lost 4 bases; unmatched junction nucleotides: 10. The germline gives CDR1 SEHNR, CDR2 FQNEAQ (reference sequence). CDR3 size: 15 residues. CDR3 DNA: TGTGCCAGCGGCGGGAGGGCCGAAACGGCAGATACGCAGTATTTT. It is translated as CASGGRAETADTQYF.

This chain uses TRBV15 with TRBJ2-1, with D uncertain. The CDR3 runs 14 residues. Trimming shortened V by 4 bases and J by 0 bases, and 7 bases separated the two germline ends. Germline loops: CDR1 LNHNV, CDR2 YYDKDF (reference sequence). The CDR3 reads CATSIPSSYNEQFF. CDR3 coding DNA: TGTGCCACCAGCATACCGAGCTCCTACAATGAGCAGTTCTTC. Drawing the rest from reference TRBV15 and TRBJ2-1, the complete variable domain is DAMVIQNPRYQVTQFGKPVTLSCSQTLNHNVMYWYQQKSSQAPKLLFHYYDKDFNNEADTPDNFQSRRPNTSFCFLDIRSPGLGDTAMYLCATSIPSSYNEQFFGPGTRLTVL.

The chain joins TRBV19 to TRBJ2-1; D is unclear. The length of the CDR3 is 14 residues. Germline values: CDR1 LNHDA, CDR2 SQIVND (reference sequence). V was clipped by 5 bases and J by 0 bases, with 8 bases between them. Here the CDR3 DNA reads TGTGCCAGTAGTTTTTCAGACTCCTACAATGAGCAGTTCTTC. It yields the protein CASSFSDSYNEQFF.

This clone came up a few times. The V gene is TRBV7-8, the J gene TRBJ2-1; D possibly corresponds to TRBD2 (5 bases). The germline gives CDR1 SGHVS, CDR2 FQNEAQ. This CDR3 is 16 amino acids long. V shed 1 base and J shed 3 bases, with 13 bases lying between them. The CDR3 region is CASSLGSAPGYNEQFF. The CDR3 DNA is TGTGCCAGCAGCTTAGGTAGCGCTCCCGGCTACAATGAGCAGTTCTTC.

This chain connects TRBV7-8 to TRBJ2-7; D gene unclear. Trimming pared 1 base from V and 0 bases from J, leaving 19 bases between. Germline loops: CDR1 SGHVS, CDR2 FQNEAQ. The CDR3 totals 18 residues. CDR3 in DNA: TGTGCCAGCAGCTTAGGTTCTCCACGTCGAACCTACTCCTACGAGCAGTACTTC. Translation: CASSLGSPRRTYSYEQYF.

This clone has more than one count but fewer than ten. This sequence joins TRBV5-1 and TRBJ2-2, with D unresolved. Germline assignment: CDR1 SGHRS and CDR2 YFSETQ. V lost 4 bases and J lost 2, with 3 bases in between. The CDR3 consists of 12 residues. CDR3 DNA sequence: TGCGCCAGCAGCACAAACACCGGGGAGCTGTTTTTT. Translation gives CASSTNTGELFF. The entire variable domain, with the rest obtained from reference TRBV5-1 and TRBJ2-2, is as follows: KAGVTQTPRYLIKTRGQQVTLSCSPISGHRSVSWYQQTPGQGLQFLFEYFSETQRNKGNFPGRFSGRQFSNSRSEMNVSTLELGDSALYLCASSTNTGELFFGEGSRLTVL.

The chain joins TRBV28 to TRBJ1-2; 9 bases map to TRBD1. Germline assignment: CDR1 MDHEN and CDR2 SYDVKM. The V gene end was trimmed by 6 bases and the J gene end by 7 bases; junction bases not matched to a gene: 12. The length of the CDR3 is 15 residues. CDR3 region: CASSWDGTGLGGYTF. The CDR3 coding sequence is TGTGCCAGCAGCTGGGATGGGACAGGGTTGGGTGGCTACACCTTC.

The rearrangement links TRBV6-1 to TRBJ1-5; tentatively, D is TRBD1 (5 bases). There are 15 residues in the CDR3. The V gene lost 6 bases and the J gene lost 6 bases, with 18 bases spanning the gap. CDR1 MNHNS and CDR2 SASEGT come from the germline V gene. Written as DNA, the CDR3 is TGTGCCAGCAGCGAACAGGCGCAGTCCCCTCAGCCCCAGCATTTT. It codes for CASSEQAQSPQPQHF.